This T cell receptor beta chain was sequenced during a study of Ad26.COV2.S vaccination and SARS-CoV-2 variants. The CDR3 has 14 amino acids. Germline loops: CDR1 SGHDT, CDR2 YYEEEE. Trimming removed 4 bases at V and 9 bases at J, with 17 bases between. Sequencing was performed with immunoSEQ multiplex PCR; in TCRdb, only in-frame clones are kept and a portion is missing. Seen here are approximately 340,000 clones, about 90% observed once, and the top ten hold about 3.9%. The source was peripheral blood, collected after recovery from COVID-19. V usage is TRBV5-6 and J usage is TRBJ2-1, with TRBD1 as a possible D gene (6 bases). The sequence was collected from a human donor who had recovered from COVID-19. CDR3 nucleotides: TGTGCCAGCAGCCCACGGGCATTAGGGGGTGAGCAGTTCTTC. Residues: CASSPRALGGEQFF. The variable domain in full, completed from reference TRBV5-6 and TRBJ2-1, reads DAGVTQSPTHLIKTRGQQVTLRCSPKSGHDTVSWYQQALGQGPQFIFQYYEEEERQRGNFPDRFSGHQFPNYSSELNVNALLLGDSALYLCASSPRALGGEQFFGPGTRLTVL.